This is a list of T cell receptor beta chains from one sample in a study of blood T cell repertoires in COVID-19. Assay used: immunoSEQ multiplex PCR; TCRdb lists only in-frame clones, some missing. Here the sample spans 100,000 to 150,000 clones, 90% to 95% being singletons. The sequenced material came from peripheral blood. The receptors originated from a man over 45 with COVID-19, enrolled during active disease. Both conserved end residues are part of each CDR3.

len: 12; j_gene: TRBJ2-1; v_gene: TRBV5-1; CDR3aa: CASSSSGNEQFF
len: 16; j_gene: TRBJ2-2; v_gene: TRBV10-3; CDR3aa: CAIGLALGSNTGELFF
len: 14; j_gene: TRBJ1-5; v_gene: TRBV6-5; CDR3aa: CASNPGTGDQPQHF
len: 13; j_gene: TRBJ2-2; v_gene: TRBV19; CDR3aa: CASKVAGTGELFF
len: 21; j_gene: TRBJ2-5; v_gene: TRBV6-2/TRBV6-3; CDR3aa: CASSYSRKGLAGGPLQETQYF
len: 16; j_gene: TRBJ2-3; v_gene: TRBV7-8; CDR3aa: CASMNLLGLASDTQYF
len: 17; j_gene: TRBJ1-2; v_gene: TRBV5-1; CDR3aa: CASSPTVGFRGNYGYTF
len: 15; j_gene: TRBJ2-1; v_gene: TRBV5-1; CDR3aa: CASSSLAGVGNEQFF
len: 13; j_gene: TRBJ1-5; v_gene: TRBV19; CDR3aa: CASSWEGYQPQHF
len: 15; j_gene: TRBJ1-5; v_gene: TRBV28; CDR3aa: CASSLRTDSNQPQHF
len: 15; j_gene: TRBJ2-7; v_gene: TRBV19; CDR3aa: CASSIARADSYEQYF
len: 12; j_gene: TRBJ2-2; v_gene: TRBV2; CDR3aa: CASSQGNGELFF
len: 17; j_gene: TRBJ2-3; v_gene: TRBV4-2; CDR3aa: CASSPGRGRSGTDTQYF
len: 16; j_gene: TRBJ2-3; v_gene: TRBV5-6; CDR3aa: CASSLRTGGITDTQYF
len: 15; j_gene: TRBJ2-5; v_gene: TRBV13; CDR3aa: CASSLGRAGKETQYF
len: 15; j_gene: TRBJ2-1; v_gene: TRBV30; CDR3aa: CAWALGGAPYNEQFF
len: 15; j_gene: TRBJ1-1; v_gene: TRBV19; CDR3aa: CACRRSSIGNTEAFF
len: 15; j_gene: TRBJ2-7; v_gene: TRBV5-1; CDR3aa: CASSLGGSVTYEQYF
len: 15; j_gene: TRBJ2-1; v_gene: TRBV7-9; CDR3aa: CASSLVAGEVNEQFF
len: 15; j_gene: TRBJ1-6; v_gene: TRBV11-2; CDR3aa: CASSLRQGAASPLHF
len: 15; j_gene: TRBJ2-3; v_gene: TRBV6-2/TRBV6-3; CDR3aa: CASSFVDRSTDTQYF
len: 15; j_gene: TRBJ2-3; v_gene: TRBV5-1; CDR3aa: CASSSTGAGTDTQYF
len: 18; j_gene: TRBJ2-3; v_gene: TRBV6-7; CDR3aa: CASSYRGGPLFSTDTQYF
len: 14; j_gene: TRBJ1-5; v_gene: TRBV5-6; CDR3aa: CASSLGGGVQPQHF
len: 16; j_gene: TRBJ2-3; v_gene: TRBV30; CDR3aa: CAWSPPGQGITDTQYF
len: 14; j_gene: TRBJ1-2; v_gene: TRBV7-8; CDR3aa: CASSSAGQGYGYTF
len: 14; j_gene: TRBJ2-5; v_gene: TRBV7-2; CDR3aa: CASSSNPGQETQYF
len: 19; j_gene: TRBJ2-1; v_gene: TRBV9; CDR3aa: CASSFTLGTTGFSYNEQFF
len: 13; j_gene: TRBJ2-7; v_gene: TRBV6-6; CDR3aa: CASSRLGPYEQYF
len: 13; j_gene: TRBJ1-1; v_gene: TRBV12-3/TRBV12-4; CDR3aa: CASRVTGGSGAFF
len: 15; j_gene: TRBJ2-1; v_gene: TRBV27; CDR3aa: CASSLWGERNNEQFF
len: 17; j_gene: TRBJ2-5; v_gene: TRBV3-1/TRBV3-2; CDR3aa: CASSQGSGQGRRKTQYF
len: 11; j_gene: TRBJ1-2; v_gene: TRBV29-1; CDR3aa: CSALTGYGYTF
len: 14; j_gene: TRBJ1-6; v_gene: TRBV19; CDR3aa: CASSEQGANSPLHF
len: 16; j_gene: TRBJ1-1; v_gene: TRBV28; CDR3aa: CASSRGTGVMNTEAFF
len: 15; j_gene: TRBJ2-7; v_gene: TRBV6-5; CDR3aa: CASSYLGTASYEQYF
len: 17; j_gene: TRBJ2-6; v_gene: TRBV18; CDR3aa: CASSPNPTGSGANVLTF
len: 12; j_gene: TRBJ2-5; v_gene: TRBV18; CDR3aa: CASSPQAETQYF
len: 14; j_gene: TRBJ1-3; v_gene: TRBV28; CDR3aa: CASSAPRAGNTIYF
len: 14; j_gene: TRBJ1-2; v_gene: TRBV5-1; CDR3aa: CASSLAEGLYGYTF
len: 16; j_gene: TRBJ2-5; v_gene: TRBV11-2; CDR3aa: CASSLVTGGGQETQYF
len: 13; j_gene: TRBJ2-3; v_gene: TRBV15; CDR3aa: CATRTGGTDTQYF
len: 14; j_gene: TRBJ2-5; v_gene: TRBV25-1; CDR3aa: CASSESGRGETQYF
len: 17; j_gene: TRBJ2-3; v_gene: TRBV14; CDR3aa: CASSQGASGYSTDTQYF
len: 14; j_gene: TRBJ2-1; v_gene: TRBV5-1; CDR3aa: CASSLAQTYNEQFF
len: 18; j_gene: TRBJ2-1; v_gene: TRBV19; CDR3aa: CASSRGLAGGLEGNEQFF